The 24 T cell receptor beta chains below were found in one sample sequenced in a study of breast tumors, draining lymph nodes, adjacent tissues. Axillary draining lymph nodes of breast cancer patients supplied the node samples. TCRdb independently ran MiXCR on the multiplex PCR reads; one entry per CDR3 protein. The sample carries some 120,000 distinct CDR3 sequences, roughly 21% recorded once. The sequenced sample consisted of axillary lymph node tissue. Source of these receptors: a female donor with breast cancer. Some clones in this sample may be carry-over from other donors' samples.

With respect to this clonotype: Relative to the germline gene, one junction end is altered; a read error may explain this. V and J are TRBV7-8 and TRBJ2-7; D ambiguous. CDR1 is SGHVS, CDR2 FQNEAQ, per germline. The CDR3 has 15 residues. CDR3 sequence reads: CASSRTRTAAYVQYF. In nucleotides, the CDR3 is TGTGCCAGCAGCCGGACCAGAACCGCTGCCTACGTGCAGTACTTC.

Many counts were recorded for this clonotype. V is TRBV5-1 and J is TRBJ2-3; no reliable D call. This CDR3 has 15 residues. The V gene lost 6 bases and the J gene lost 5 bases, with 19 bases spanning the gap. CDR1 is SGHRS and CDR2 is YFSETQ in the germline V gene. The DNA of the CDR3 is TGCGCCAGCACCCCAGATGGTCGAGGTGGAGATACGCAGTATTTT. This codes for CASTPDGRGGDTQYF.

This clonotype was recorded at least ten times. This rearrangement joins TRBV2 to TRBJ2-5, with D tentatively TRBD1 or TRBD2 (5 bases each). Germline V gene sequence: CDR1 SNHLY, CDR2 FYNNEI. This CDR3 spans 16 amino acids. The germline V and J ends were trimmed by 0 bases and 4 bases, with 15 bases remaining between them. The CDR3 region is CASSEAGTTVVETQYF. As DNA, the CDR3 is TGTGCCAGCAGTGAAGCGGGGACGACGGTGGTAGAGACCCAGTACTTC. Full variable domain (rest looked up from reference TRBV2 and TRBJ2-5): EPEVTQTPSHQVTQMGQEVILRCVPISNHLYFYWYRQILGQKVEFLVSFYNNEISEKSEIFDDQFSVERPDGSNFTLKIRSTKLEDSAMYFCASSEAGTTVVETQYFGPGTRLLVL.

Many counts were recorded for this clonotype. The chain couples TRBV7-9 to TRBJ1-2; no clear D gene. V lost 2 bases, J lost 6 bases, and 10 bases lay in between. The CDR3 consists of 13 residues. Germline CDR1 reads SEHNR; CDR2 reads FQNEAQ (reference sequence). The chain's CDR3 is CASSLLETDGYTF. CDR3 coding DNA: TGTGCCAGCAGCTTACTGGAAACGGATGGCTACACCTTC.

This clonotype occurred many times. The chain uses TRBV25-1 and TRBJ2-1, with TRBD2 matching over 10 bases. CDR3 length: 14 amino acids. The J segment lost 5 bases and the V segment lost 3 bases, leaving 1 base of the junction unmatched. Germline assignment: CDR1 MGHDK and CDR2 SYGVNS. This chain's CDR3 is CASSDSGGNNEQFF. The CDR3 region has the DNA TGTGCCAGCAGTGATAGCGGGGGGAACAATGAGCAGTTCTTC.

As for this clonotype: One base away lies a much larger clone, so this may be a sequencing read error. The conserved closing phenylalanine or tryptophan is absent in this CDR3, likely reflecting a read error. The chain recombines TRBV5-1 with TRBJ2-3, with 12 bases matching TRBD2. V shed 0 bases and J 4 bases; nucleotides not matched to a gene: 0. The CDR3 runs 15 residues. CDR1 SGHRS and CDR2 YFSETQ come from the germline V gene. The DNA for the CDR3 is TGCGCCAGCAGCTTGGGACTAGCGGGAGCAGATACGCAGTATCTT. This gives the protein CASSLGLAGADTQYL.

In this sample, this clonotype turned up once. A much larger clone lies one base from this, so it may be a read error. The V gene is TRBV20-1, the J gene TRBJ1-2; D remains unclear. Germline CDR1 and CDR2: DFQATT and SNEGSKA (reference sequence). This CDR3 spans 13 amino acids. CDR3 nucleotide sequence: TGCAGTGCTAGAGATGTTACGAACTATAGCTACACCTTC. It specifies CSARDVTNYSYTF.

This clonotype was seen at least ten times. At one of its ends the junction is not consistent with the germline gene, which may arise from a read error. The rearrangement uses TRBV7-7 and TRBJ2-3; D is perhaps TRBD1 or TRBD2 (6 bases each). The CDR3 has 14 residues. The germline gives CDR1 SSHAT, CDR2 FNYEAQ (reference sequence). CDR3 loop: CASSKGGSLDTQYF. The CDR3, as DNA: TGTGCTAGCAGCAAGGGGGGTAGCTTAGATACGCAGTATTTT.

This clonotype was picked up a small number of times. Sequence at one end of the junction differs from germline and may be a read error. V gene TRBV18 combines with J gene TRBJ2-7, with TRBD2 matching over 9 bases. The CDR3 sequence is 16 residues long. Germline CDR1 is KGHSH and CDR2 is LQKENI. The CDR3 coding sequence is TGTGCCAGCTCACCAACGGCGGGACTAGCCTCCAACGAGCAGTACTTC. Translation gives CASSPTAGLASNEQYF. Variable domain in full (rest from reference TRBV18 and TRBJ2-7): NAGVMQNPRHLVRRRGQEARLRCSPMKGHSHVYWYRQLPEEGLKFMVYLQKENIIDESGMPKERFSAEFPKEGPSILRIQQVVRGDSAAYFCASSPTAGLASNEQYFGPGTRLTVT.

This clonotype was seen many times. The genes are TRBV24-1 and TRBJ2-3; 9 bases align to TRBD2. V shed 1 base and J 2 bases; nucleotides not matched to a gene: 6. The CDR3 is 17 residues long. The germline CDR1 and CDR2 sequences are KGHDR and SFDVKD. As DNA, the CDR3 is TGTGCCACCAGTGATTTAGGCGGGACTAGCAACACAGATACGCAGTATTTT. This codes for CATSDLGGTSNTDTQYF.

This clonotype was seen many times. The chain couples TRBV5-4 to TRBJ2-1; 7 positions match TRBD1. Trimming cost V 0 bases and J 13 bases; bases outside gene matches: 4. The CDR3 extends over 12 amino acids. Germline CDR1 is SGHNT and CDR2 is YYREEE (reference sequence). In nucleotides, the CDR3 is TGTGCCAGCAGCTTGGAGGGGGCTGTACAGTTCTTC. This translates into CASSLEGAVQFF.

This clonotype was seen ten or more times. The V and J genes are TRBV11-2 and TRBJ2-7, with 7 nucleotides matching TRBD2. The CDR3 covers 16 residues. V lost 2 bases to trimming and J lost 1 base; unmatched junction nucleotides: 8. Germline V gene data show CDR1 as SGHAT and CDR2 as FQNNGV. The CDR3 nucleotides read TGTGCCAGCAGCTTATTAGCGGGCAAGGGATCCTACGAGCAGTACTTC. Translating gives CASSLLAGKGSYEQYF.

This clonotype was counted ten times or more. The CDR3 loop is CASSGGPNQPQHF. CDR3 DNA sequence: TGTGCCAGCAGCGGCGGTCCGAATCAGCCCCAGCATTTT. The V gene is TRBV7-3, the J gene TRBJ1-5; D call uncertain. Trimming removed 5 bases at V and 4 bases at J, with 9 bases between. Germline values: CDR1 SGHTA, CDR2 FQGTGA. The CDR3 has 13 amino acids.

Ten or more counts support this clonotype. The rearrangement links TRBV2 to TRBJ1-4; 9 positions match TRBD1. V shed 7 bases, J shed 6 bases, and the junction held 3 bases outside the gene matches. The CDR3 is 13 residues long. Germline V lookup: CDR1 SNHLY, CDR2 FYNNEI. CDR3 amino acids: CASKGQGYEKLFF. CDR3 bases: TGTGCCAGCAAGGGACAGGGCTATGAAAAACTGTTTTTT.

The rearrangement joins TRBV29-1 to TRBJ1-1, with D perhaps matching TRBD1 (5 bases). The CDR3 runs to 10 residues. The germline V and J ends were trimmed by 8 bases and 5 bases, with 9 bases remaining between them. The germline gives CDR1 SQVTM, CDR2 ANQGSEA. The CDR3 protein is CSSGGTEAFF. CDR3 nucleotide sequence: TGCAGCTCTGGGGGAACTGAAGCTTTCTTT. Filled out from reference TRBV29-1 and TRBJ1-1, the complete variable domain reads SAVISQKPSRDICQRGTSLTIQCQVDSQVTMMFWYRQQPGQSLTLIATANQGSEATYESGFVIDKFPISRPNLTFSTLTVSNMSPEDSSIYLCSSGGTEAFFGQGTRLTVV.

At least ten counts were recorded for this clonotype. J is TRBJ2-3 and V is TRBV7-9; tentatively, D is TRBD1 (5 bases). The CDR3 sequence is 16 residues long. V gave up 1 base and J gave up 2 bases, with 13 bases separating them. From germline, CDR1 is SEHNR and CDR2 FQNEAQ (reference sequence). CDR3 loop: CASSLGGLPITDTQYF. The CDR3 nucleotides read TGTGCCAGCAGCTTAGGGGGCTTGCCGATCACAGATACGCAGTATTTT.

The chain uses TRBV19 and TRBJ2-2; 7 nucleotides line up with TRBD2. The junction had 14 bases not matched to a gene; V was cut back by 3 bases and J by 7 bases. CDR1 and CDR2 from the germline V gene are LNHDA and SQIVND (reference sequence). The CDR3 is 17 residues long. DNA of the CDR3: TGTGCCAGTAGTATCTCCGGGACTAACGGGGCAGGCGGGGAGCTGTTTTTT. Amino acids: CASSISGTNGAGGELFF.

This clonotype has a count of ten or more. V and J are TRBV7-2 and TRBJ2-2; TRBD2 aligns across 8 bases. Losses at the gene ends were 6 bases for V and 6 bases for J; bases not matched to a gene: 9. Germline V lookup: CDR1 SGHTA, CDR2 FQGNSA. The CDR3 is 15 residues long. In DNA, the CDR3 is TGTGCCAGCAGTAGCCCCCAAGCGGGGGCCGGGGAGCTGTTTTTT. Amino acid sequence: CASSSPQAGAGELFF.

Comment on this clonotype: An end of the junction does not agree with germline; a read error may underlie this. The chain uses TRBV6-2 or TRBV6-3 and TRBJ1-6; TRBD1 is a possible D gene (5 bases). From germline, CDR1 is MNHEY and CDR2 SVGEGT. The CDR3 runs 12 residues. The CDR3 region is CASRDSNSPLRF. The CDR3 DNA follows: TGTGCCAGCAGAGACAGTAATTCACCCCTCCGCTTT.

The sample holds many counts of this clonotype. V usage is TRBV6-1 and J usage is TRBJ2-7; tentatively, D is TRBD1 or TRBD2 (5 bases each). Germline-derived CDR1 and CDR2 are MNHNS and SASEGT. The germline V and J ends were trimmed by 6 bases and 7 bases, with 16 bases remaining between them. CDR3 length equals 13 residues. As DNA, the CDR3 is TGTGCCAGCAGGGGGGACCTTCTTAGGGAGCAGTACTTC. Amino acid sequence: CASRGDLLREQYF.

As to this clonotype: Given a much more abundant clone one base away, this may be a read error. J is TRBJ2-5 and V is TRBV5-1; D ambiguous. The CDR3 contains 14 residues. Germline V gives CDR1 SGHRS, CDR2 YFSETQ. CDR3 nucleotides: TGCGCCAGCAGCTTGGCTCAGGCGGAAGAGGCCCAGTACTTC. Protein sequence: CASSLAQAEEAQYF.

In its sample, this clonotype was seen many times. J is TRBJ2-7 and V is TRBV30; D is possibly TRBD2 (6 bases). Trimming stripped 2 bases from V and 6 bases from J, with 8 bases between. There are 11 residues in the CDR3. Germline V lookup: CDR1 GTSNPN, CDR2 SVGIG (reference sequence). CDR3 region: CAWSFGGEQYF. The CDR3 DNA reads TGTGCCTGGAGTTTCGGGGGCGAGCAGTACTTC.

In the case of this clonotype: A much larger clonotype is one base distant, so this may be a read error. The chain links TRBV12-3 or TRBV12-4 to TRBJ2-3, with TRBD2 matching over 12 bases. This CDR3 is 16 amino acids long. V dropped 5 bases and J dropped 5; count of bases not matched to a gene: 8. CDR3 sequence (DNA): TGTGCCAGCAGTCCCCAACTAGCGGGGGGCATAGATACGCAGTATTTT. This gives the protein CASSPQLAGGIDTQYF.

This clonotype has ten or more counts. The gene calls are TRBV19 and TRBJ2-1; 8 positions match TRBD1. The V segment lost 6 bases and the J segment 2 bases; nucleotides outside the gene matches: 6. The CDR3 is 15 amino acids. Germline-derived CDR1 and CDR2 are LNHDA and SQIVND (reference sequence). DNA of the CDR3: TGTGCCAGTAGCACCGGGACAGGAGCCTACAATGAGCAGTTCTTC. Amino acids: CASSTGTGAYNEQFF.